This TCR beta chain stems from a study of Ad26.COV2.S vaccination and SARS-CoV-2 variants. Using immunoSEQ multiplex PCR, the repertoire was profiled, and TCRdb retains in-frame clones only, with some absent. This table holds roughly 380,000 clones, under 95% found once. V lost 0 bases and J 0 bases, leaving 2 bases between the germline ends. CDR1 and CDR2 (germline): SGHNT, YENEEA. CDR3 length equals 13 residues. V usage is TRBV11-3 and J usage is TRBJ1-1; D gene ambiguous. Source: peripheral blood, taken after recovery from COVID-19. The sequence derives from a human donor who had recovered from COVID-19. CDR3 bases: TGTGCCAGCAGCTTAGAATTGAACACTGAAGCTTTCTTT. Translating it yields CASSLELNTEAFF.